This T cell receptor beta chain was sequenced in a study of cytomegalovirus exposure and HLA in healthy donors. Researchers ran the PCR with 60 Vbeta and 13 Jbeta primers. Libraries were prepared by immunoSEQ multiplex PCR; TCRdb keeps only in-frame clonotypes and omits some of them. The repertoire holds 190,000 or so clones, with about 85% as singletons. The CDR3 loop spans 15 amino acids. J was trimmed by 7 bases and V by 5 bases; bases with no gene match: 11. Germline V gene sequence: CDR1 SGHNT, CDR2 YYREEE (reference sequence). Sequences were obtained from PBMCs. The TCR comes from a woman aged 50 to 60 in good health and CMV-seropositive. The chain links TRBV5-4 to TRBJ2-7; 11 nucleotides line up with TRBD1. The CDR3 sequence is CASSIRDRGSGEQYF. The DNA of the CDR3 is TGTGCCAGCAGTATCCGGGACAGGGGGTCTGGAGAGCAGTACTTC.